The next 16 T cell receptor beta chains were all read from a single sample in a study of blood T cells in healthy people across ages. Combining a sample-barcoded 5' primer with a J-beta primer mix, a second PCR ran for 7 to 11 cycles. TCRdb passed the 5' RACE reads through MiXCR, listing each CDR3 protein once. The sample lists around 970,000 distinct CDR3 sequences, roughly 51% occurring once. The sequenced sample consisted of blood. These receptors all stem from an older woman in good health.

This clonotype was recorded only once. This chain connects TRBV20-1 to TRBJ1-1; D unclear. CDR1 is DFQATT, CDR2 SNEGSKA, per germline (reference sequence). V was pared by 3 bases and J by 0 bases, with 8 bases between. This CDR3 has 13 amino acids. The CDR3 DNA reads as TGCAGTGCTAGGCCGAACCTGAACACTGAAGCTTTCTTT. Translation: CSARPNLNTEAFF.

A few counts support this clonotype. The CDR3 region is CAISASGETQYF. For the CDR3, the DNA is TGTGCCATCAGTGCGAGCGGGGAGACCCAGTACTTC. V usage is TRBV10-3 and J usage is TRBJ2-5; possible D gene TRBD2, 6 bases. This CDR3 has 12 residues. Deletions cut 4 bases from V and 5 bases from J, with 8 bases between. CDR1 and CDR2 from the germline V gene are ENHRY and SYGVKD.

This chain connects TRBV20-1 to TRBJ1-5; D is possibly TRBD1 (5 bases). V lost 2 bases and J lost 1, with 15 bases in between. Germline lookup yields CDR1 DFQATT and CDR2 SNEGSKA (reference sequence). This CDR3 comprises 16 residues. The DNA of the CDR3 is TGCAGTGCTAGACGGCCCTCCGCAGGGAGCAATCAGCCCCAGCATTTT. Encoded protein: CSARRPSAGSNQPQHF.

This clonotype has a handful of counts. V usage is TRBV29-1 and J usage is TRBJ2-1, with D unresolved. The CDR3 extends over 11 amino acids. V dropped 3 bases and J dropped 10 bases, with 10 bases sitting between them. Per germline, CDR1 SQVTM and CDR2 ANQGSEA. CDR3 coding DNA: TGCAGCGTTGATAGGCAGGTAGAGCAGTTCTTC. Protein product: CSVDRQVEQFF.

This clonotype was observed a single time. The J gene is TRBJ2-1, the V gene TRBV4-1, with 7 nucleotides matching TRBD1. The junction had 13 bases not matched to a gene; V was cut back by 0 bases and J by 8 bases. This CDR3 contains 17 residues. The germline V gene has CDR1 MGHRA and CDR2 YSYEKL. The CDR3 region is CASSQDRGGSHGDEQFF. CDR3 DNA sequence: TGCGCCAGCAGCCAAGATCGAGGGGGCTCCCATGGGGATGAGCAGTTCTTC.

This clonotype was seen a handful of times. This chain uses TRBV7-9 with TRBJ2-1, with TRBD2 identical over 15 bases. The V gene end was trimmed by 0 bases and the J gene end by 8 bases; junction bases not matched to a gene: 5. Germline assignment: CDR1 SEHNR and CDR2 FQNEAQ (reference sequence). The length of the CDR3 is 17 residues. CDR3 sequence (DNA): TGTGCCAGCAGCTTAGCCTTGGGACTAGCGGGAGGACATGAGCAGTTCTTC. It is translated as CASSLALGLAGGHEQFF.

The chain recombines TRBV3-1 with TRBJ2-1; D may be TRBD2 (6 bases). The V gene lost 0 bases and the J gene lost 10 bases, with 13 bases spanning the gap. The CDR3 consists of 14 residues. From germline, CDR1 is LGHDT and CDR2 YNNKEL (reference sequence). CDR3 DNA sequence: TGTGCCAGCAGCCAAGAGGCTAGCGTATCAGAGCAGTTCTTC. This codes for CASSQEASVSEQFF.

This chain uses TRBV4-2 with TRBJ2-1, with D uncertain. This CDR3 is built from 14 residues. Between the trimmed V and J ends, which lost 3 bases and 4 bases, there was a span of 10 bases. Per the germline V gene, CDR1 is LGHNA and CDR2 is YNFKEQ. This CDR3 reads CASSQETGYNEQFF. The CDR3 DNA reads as TGTGCCAGCAGCCAGGAGACGGGTTACAATGAGCAGTTCTTC.

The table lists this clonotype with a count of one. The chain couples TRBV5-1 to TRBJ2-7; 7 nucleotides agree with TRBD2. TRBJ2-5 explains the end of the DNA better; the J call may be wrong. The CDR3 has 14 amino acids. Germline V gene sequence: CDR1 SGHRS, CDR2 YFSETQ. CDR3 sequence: CASSHREVQETQYF. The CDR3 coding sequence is TGCGCCAGCAGCCACCGGGAGGTACAAGAGACCCAGTACTTC.

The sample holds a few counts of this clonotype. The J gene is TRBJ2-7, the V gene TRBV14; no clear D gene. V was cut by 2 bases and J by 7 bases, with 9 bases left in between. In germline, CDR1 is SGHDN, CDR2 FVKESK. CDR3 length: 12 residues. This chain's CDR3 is CASSQQFLEQYF. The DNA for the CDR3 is TGTGCCAGCAGCCAACAGTTCTTAGAGCAGTACTTC. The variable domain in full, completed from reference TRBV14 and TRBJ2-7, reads EAGVTQFPSHSVIEKGQTVTLRCDPISGHDNLYWYRRVMGKEIKFLLHFVKESKQDESGMPNNRFLAERTGGTYSTLKVQPAELEDSGVYFCASSQQFLEQYFGPGTRLTVT.

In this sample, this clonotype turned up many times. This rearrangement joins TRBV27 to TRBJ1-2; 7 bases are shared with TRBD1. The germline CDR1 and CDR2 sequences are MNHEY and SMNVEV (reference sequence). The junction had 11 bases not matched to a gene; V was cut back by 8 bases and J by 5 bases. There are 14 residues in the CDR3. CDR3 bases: TGTGCCAGCCGGGACAGCGGAAGGGGGTATGGCTACACCTTC. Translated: CASRDSGRGYGYTF.

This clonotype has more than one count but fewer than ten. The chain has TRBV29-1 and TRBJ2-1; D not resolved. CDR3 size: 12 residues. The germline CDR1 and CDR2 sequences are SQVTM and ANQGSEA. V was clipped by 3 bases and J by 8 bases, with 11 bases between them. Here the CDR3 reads CSVDSVGDEQFF. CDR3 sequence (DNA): TGCAGCGTTGATTCAGTGGGCGATGAGCAGTTCTTC.

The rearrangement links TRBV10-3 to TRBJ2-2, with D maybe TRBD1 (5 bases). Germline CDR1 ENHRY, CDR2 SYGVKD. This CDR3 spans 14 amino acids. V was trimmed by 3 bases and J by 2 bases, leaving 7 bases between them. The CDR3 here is CAISDTGNTGELFF. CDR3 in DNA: TGTGCCATCAGTGATACAGGAAACACCGGGGAGCTGTTTTTT.

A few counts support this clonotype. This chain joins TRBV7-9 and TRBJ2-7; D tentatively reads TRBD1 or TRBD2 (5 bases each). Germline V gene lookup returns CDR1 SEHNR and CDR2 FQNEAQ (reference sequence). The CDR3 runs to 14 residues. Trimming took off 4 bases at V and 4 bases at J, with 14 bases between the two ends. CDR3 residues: CASSSSAEGYEQYF. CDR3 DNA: TGTGCCAGCAGCTCCAGTGCCGAGGGGTACGAGCAGTACTTC.

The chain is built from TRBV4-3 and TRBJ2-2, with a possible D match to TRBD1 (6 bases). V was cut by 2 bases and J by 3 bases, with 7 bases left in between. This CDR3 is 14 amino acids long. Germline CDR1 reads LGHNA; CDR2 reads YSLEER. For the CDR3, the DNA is TGCGCCAGCAGCCAAAGACAGGACACCGGGGAGCTGTTTTTT. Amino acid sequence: CASSQRQDTGELFF.

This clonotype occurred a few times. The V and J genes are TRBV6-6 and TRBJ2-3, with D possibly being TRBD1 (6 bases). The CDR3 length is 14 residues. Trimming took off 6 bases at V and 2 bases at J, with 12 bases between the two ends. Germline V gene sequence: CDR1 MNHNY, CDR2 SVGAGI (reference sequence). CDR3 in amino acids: CASSGQTNTDTQYF. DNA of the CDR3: TGTGCCAGCAGCGGACAGACTAACACAGATACGCAGTATTTT.